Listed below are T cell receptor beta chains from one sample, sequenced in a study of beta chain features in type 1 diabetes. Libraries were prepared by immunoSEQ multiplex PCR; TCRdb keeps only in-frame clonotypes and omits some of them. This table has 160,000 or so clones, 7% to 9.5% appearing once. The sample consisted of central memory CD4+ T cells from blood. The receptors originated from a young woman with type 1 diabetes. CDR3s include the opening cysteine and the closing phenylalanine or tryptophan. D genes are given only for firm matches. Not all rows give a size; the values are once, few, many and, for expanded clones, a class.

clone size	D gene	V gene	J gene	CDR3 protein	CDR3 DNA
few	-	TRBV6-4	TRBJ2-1	CASSDRLGGEQFF	TGTGCCAGCAGTGACAGGTTGGGGGGTGAGCAGTTCTTC
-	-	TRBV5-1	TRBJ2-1	CASSVTYNEQFF	TGCGCCAGCAGCGTAACCTACAATGAGCAGTTCTTC
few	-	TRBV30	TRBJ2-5	CAWTGIVQTQYF	TGTGCCTGGACGGGGATTGTCCAGACCCAGTACTTC
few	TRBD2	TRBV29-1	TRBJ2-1	CSVGAGGLYNEQFF	TGCAGCGTTGGGGCGGGAGGACTCTACAATGAGCAGTTCTTC
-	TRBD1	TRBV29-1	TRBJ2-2	CSVNRGTAGELFF	TGCAGCGTTAACAGGGGGACCGCCGGGGAGCTGTTTTTT
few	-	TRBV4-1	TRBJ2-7	CASSQAKRGRLYEQYF	TGCGCCAGCAGCCAAGCCAAGCGCGGCCGGCTCTACGAGCAGTACTTC
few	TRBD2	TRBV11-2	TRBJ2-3	CASTRGTSGSPRGDTQYF	TGTGCCAGCACCCGAGGGACTAGCGGGAGTCCCCGGGGGGATACGCAGTATTTT
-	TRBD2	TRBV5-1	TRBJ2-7	CASSLELAGTYEQYF	TGCGCCAGCAGCTTGGAACTAGCGGGTACCTACGAGCAGTACTTC
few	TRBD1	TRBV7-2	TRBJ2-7	CASSLRQGPGEQYF	TGTGCCAGCAGCTTACGACAGGGCCCCGGGGAGCAGTACTTC
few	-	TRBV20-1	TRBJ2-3	CSVKVGPGVYF	TGCAGTGTTAAAGTCGGTCCGGGGGTGTATTTT
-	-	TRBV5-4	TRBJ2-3	CASSLAGGLLTDTQYF	TGTGCCAGCAGCTTGGCCGGCGGGTTACTCACAGATACGCAGTATTTT
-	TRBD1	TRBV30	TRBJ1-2	CAWRPLQGARGYTF	TGTGCCTGGAGGCCCTTACAGGGGGCGAGGGGCTACACCTTC
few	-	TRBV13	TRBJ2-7	CASSRTEYEQYF	TGTGCCAGCAGCCGGACAGAGTACGAGCAGTACTTC
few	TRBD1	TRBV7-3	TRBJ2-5	CASSLQGAGETQYF	TGTGCCAGCAGCTTACAGGGGGCTGGGGAGACCCAGTACTTC
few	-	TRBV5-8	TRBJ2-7	CASSLLAGNYYEQYF	TGTGCCAGCAGCTTGTTAGCCGGAAACTACTACGAGCAGTACTTC
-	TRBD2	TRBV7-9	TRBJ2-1	CASSLAPAGKRDEQFF	TGTGCCAGCAGCTTAGCTCCAGCGGGGAAGAGGGATGAGCAGTTCTTC
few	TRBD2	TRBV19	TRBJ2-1	CASSISSLAGADEQFF	TGTGCCAGTAGTATATCTTCCCTAGCGGGTGCCGATGAGCAGTTCTTC